This TCR beta chain was captured by sequencing in a study of blood T cell repertoires in COVID-19. Overall study: Sources were T cells, B-cell-depleted T cells, or PBMCs; the material itself was cDNA or gDNA.

Per the authors' pipeline: Reference gene primer amplification in the assay estimated nucleated cell counts. Sequencing used immunoSEQ multiplex PCR; TCRdb keeps in-frame clones, though not all of them. That table furnishes V, J and clone size, whereas the DNA furnished D and trimming. The table lists fewer than 700,000 clones, approximately 91% of them singletons. The CDR3 extends over 13 amino acids. The V segment lost 9 bases and the J segment 0 bases; nucleotides outside the gene matches: 3. Germline V gives CDR1 SNHLY, CDR2 FYNNEI. In its sample, this clone was seen once. The clonotype was recovered from a woman aged 50 to 60 with COVID-19, enrolled during active disease. The V and J genes are TRBV2 and TRBJ1-1; 8 nucleotides match TRBD1. The sample taken for sequencing was peripheral blood. The CDR3 DNA is TGTGCCAGTAAGACAGGGGTGAACACTGAAGCTTTCTTT. Its translation: CASKTGVNTEAFF.